Listed below are T cell receptor beta chains from one sample, sequenced in a study of shared clonotypes between healthy human individuals. Clones were read by immunoSEQ multiplex PCR, and TCRdb kept only the in-frame ones, dropping some. This table holds about 2.1 million clones, just over 90% found once. The sequenced material came from naive CD8+ T cells from PBMCs. The receptors here all came from a man younger than 30 in good health. Some clones in this sample may be carry-over from other donors' samples. Each CDR3 is given with its conserved first and last residue. The D gene is left open where the match is weak. A row's size may be missing; if present it is once, few, many or a size class.

TRBJ2-1 12 TRBV14 - - CASSQRIDEQFF TGTGCCAGCAGCCAGAGAATCGATGAGCAGTTCTTC
TRBJ2-3 15 TRBV4-1 - TRBD2 CASSQSGRVSDTQYF TGCGCCAGCAGCCAAAGCGGGAGAGTTTCGGATACGCAGTATTTT
TRBJ1-5 15 TRBV16 - - CASSQSEGPTGPQHF TGTGCCAGCAGCCAATCTGAGGGCCCAACTGGGCCCCAGCATTTT
TRBJ2-3 14 TRBV28 - - CASTYRPLTDTQYF TGTGCCAGCACGTACAGGCCACTCACAGATACGCAGTATTTT
TRBJ1-5 14 TRBV4-3 few - CASSQAHSNQPQHF TGCGCCAGCAGCCAAGCGCACAGCAATCAGCCCCAGCATTTT
TRBJ1-3 14 TRBV27 - - CASSLRASGNTIYF TGTGCCAGCAGTTTGAGGGCATCTGGAAACACCATATATTTT
TRBJ2-1 17 TRBV7-3 - TRBD2 CASSRRVAGAALYEQFF TGTGCCAGCAGCCGGAGGGTAGCGGGAGCCGCTCTCTATGAGCAGTTCTTC
TRBJ2-3 14 TRBV6-5 - - CASSISERTDTQYF TGTGCCAGCAGCATATCCGAGCGCACAGATACGCAGTATTTT
TRBJ2-7 15 TRBV4-1 - TRBD2 CASSQVLAGLYEQYF TGCGCCAGCAGCCAAGTACTAGCGGGCCTCTACGAGCAGTACTTC
TRBJ1-5 15 TRBV5-6 once - CASSLAHQGFWAQHF TGTGCCAGCAGCTTGGCCCACCAGGGTTTTTGGGCCCAGCATTTT
TRBJ2-7 14 TRBV28 - - CASSFRGRGYEQYF TGTGCCAGCAGTTTTCGAGGCAGGGGTTACGAGCAGTACTTC
TRBJ2-3 14 TRBV2 - - CASSNPQGTDTQYF TGTGCCAGCAGTAATCCCCAGGGAACCGATACGCAGTATTTT
TRBJ1-5 14 TRBV28 - - CASSLAQGYQPQHF TGTGCCAGCAGTTTAGCACAGGGTTATCAGCCCCAGCATTTT
TRBJ2-7 16 TRBV4-1 - TRBD2 CASSQDGVAGTYEQYF TGCGCCAGCAGCCAAGATGGGGTAGCGGGAACCTACGAGCAGTACTTC
TRBJ2-5 13 TRBV10-3 - - CAISEQGRETQYF TGTGCCATCAGTGAGCAGGGCCGGGAGACCCAGTACTTC
TRBJ1-4 16 TRBV5-1 - - CASSAGNAPTNEKLFF TGCGCCAGCAGCGCGGGGAACGCACCAACTAATGAAAAACTGTTTTTT
TRBJ2-3 16 TRBV19 - - CASSMMRGFSTDTQYF TGTGCCAGTAGTATGATGAGGGGTTTCAGCACAGATACGCAGTATTTT
TRBJ2-1 15 TRBV27 - TRBD2 CASSWASGNYNEQFF TGTGCCAGCAGTTGGGCTAGCGGGAACTACAATGAGCAGTTCTTC